This TCR beta chain was obtained from a study of T cells in Graves' hyperthyroidism and ophthalmopathy. Amplified TCR beta CDR3 regions came from RNA transcripts. The HTBI set primed first-round TCR CDR3 RT-PCR. TCRdb ran MiXCR on the multiplex PCR reads and lists one entry per CDR3 protein. This sample carries about 290,000 distinct CDR3 sequences, approximately 15% of them seen once, and the ten largest clones take roughly 50%. From germline, CDR1 is SGHVS and CDR2 FNYEAQ. The CDR3 runs to 14 residues. With 4 bases clipped from V and 8 bases from J, the junction kept 7 bases outside the gene matches. Isolation of PBMCs was performed on 8.5 to 10 ml fresh peripheral blood.

The sequencing input was blood. The TCR was taken from a woman in her fifties or sixties with Graves' ophthalmopathy. J is TRBJ2-1 and V is TRBV7-6, with 8 nucleotides matching TRBD2. The chain's CDR3 is CASSSPVSGDEQFF. The CDR3 nucleotides are TGTGCCAGCAGCTCCCCGGTTAGCGGGGATGAGCAGTTCTTC.